The 2 T cell receptor beta chains reported below all come from one sample, sequenced in a study of blood T cell repertoires in COVID-19. This table comes from immunoSEQ multiplex PCR, and its TCRdb copy is limited to in-frame clones, with some not included. In the table there are approximately 450,000 clones, approximately 90% of which are singletons. Material for sequencing was PBMCs or T cells enriched from blood (not recorded which). Source of these receptors: a young man who had recovered from COVID-19.

The rearrangement joins TRBV5-5 to TRBJ2-7; D may be TRBD1 (6 bases). There are 16 residues in the CDR3. V shed 1 base and J shed 3 bases, with 17 bases lying between them. Germline CDR1 is SGHKS and CDR2 is YYEKEE (reference sequence). The CDR3 DNA follows: TGTGCCAGCAGCTTGAGGGTGAGGACAGCTAACTACGAGCAGTACTTC. As protein: CASSLRVRTANYEQYF.

The V and J genes are TRBV12-3 or TRBV12-4 and TRBJ2-1; D may be TRBD2 (6 bases). CDR3 size: 13 residues. V was cut by 7 bases and J by 9 bases, with 16 bases left in between. CDR3 nucleotides: TGTGCCAGCAAGAGGGGAGGTCTTCCTGAGCAGTTCTTC. Translation gives CASKRGGLPEQFF.